The clone carrying this T cell receptor beta chain is a singleton in its sample. This specimen belongs to a study of blood T cell repertoires in COVID-19. Study-wide context: The United States, Italy and Spain provided the acute and convalescent COVID-19 samples. Sample material is recorded as cDNA or gDNA derived from T cells, B-cell-depleted T cells, or PBMCs.

Source study methods: Scientists estimated how many nucleated cells there were by amplifying reference gene primers. Here immunoSEQ multiplex PCR was the method, and the copy in TCRdb shows in-frame clones only, minus some. V, J and clone size reflect that table, while D and trimming were determined from the DNA. In the table there are roughly 100,000 clones, roughly 76% of which are singletons. The germline gives CDR1 SEHNR, CDR2 FQNEAQ (reference sequence). The V and J ends lost 1 base and 9 bases respectively, with 13 bases between them. CDR3 length: 15 residues. Sample: peripheral blood. The clonotype was recovered from a woman between 65 and 79 years old with acute or convalescent COVID-19. The chain employs TRBV7-9 and TRBJ1-6; no clear D gene. The DNA for the CDR3 is TGTGCCAGCAGCTTAGAGGGAGGCCTTGGTTCACCCCTCCACTTT. As protein: CASSLEGGLGSPLHF.